Presented here are 32 T cell receptor beta chains from one specimen sequenced in a study of cytomegalovirus exposure and HLA in healthy donors. Both 60 Vbeta primers and 13 Jbeta primers went into the PCR. Data came from immunoSEQ multiplex PCR; TCRdb stores just in-frame clones and leaves some out. The sample includes around 150,000 clones, approximately 80% of them seen just once. Sequencing used PBMCs. These receptors all come from a man between 25 and 39 years old in good health and CMV-seronegative.

The CDR3 bases are TGTGCTAGCTCGGGGGGGCCCGGCCAAGAGACCCAGTACTTC. Protein: CASSGGPGQETQYF. The chain is built from TRBV7-7 and TRBJ2-5; 8 bases align to TRBD2. The CDR3 loop spans 14 amino acids. Germline CDR1 SSHAT, CDR2 FNYEAQ (reference sequence). The variable domain in full, completed from reference TRBV7-7 and TRBJ2-5, reads GAGVSQSPRYKVTKRGQDVTLRCDPISSHATLYWYQQALGQGPEFLTYFNYEAQPDKSGLPSDRFSAERPEGSISTLTIQRTEQRDSAMYRCASSGGPGQETQYFGPGTRLLVL.

This clone was picked up one time. Compared with germline, one end of the junction differs, possibly owing to a read error. This chain connects TRBV6-1 to TRBJ1-2, with TRBD1 matching over 7 bases. Germline V lookup: CDR1 MNHNS, CDR2 SASEGT. This CDR3 has 16 residues. The CDR3 loop reads CAISAGGAGGNYGYTF. The CDR3 nucleotides read TGTGCCATCAGTGCCGGGGGGGCAGGGGGTAACTATGGCTACACCTTC.

The chain recombines TRBV25-1 with TRBJ2-7, with 9 bases fitting TRBD1. J gave up 2 bases and V 6 bases, and 14 bases lay outside the gene matches. The CDR3 totals 17 residues. Germline-derived CDR1 and CDR2 are MGHDK and SYGVNS. CDR3 sequence reads: CASSRHSGTGTAYEQYF. CDR3 nucleotides: TGTGCCAGCAGCCGCCACTCGGGGACAGGGACGGCCTACGAGCAGTACTTC.

CDR3 amino acids: CASRELPLAGGPGNTDTQYF. The CDR3 DNA sequence: TGCGCCAGCAGAGAACTGCCGCTAGCGGGAGGGCCAGGTAACACAGATACGCAGTATTTT. The chain combines TRBV4-1 with TRBJ2-3; 12 bases are a match to TRBD2. The CDR3 runs to 20 residues. Trimming took 6 bases from V and 2 from J; bases not matched to a gene: 18. CDR1 and CDR2 (germline): MGHRA, YSYEKL.

In this sample, this clone turned up once. J is TRBJ2-1 and V is TRBV27; D gene ambiguous. This CDR3 contains 15 residues. Germline-derived CDR1 and CDR2 are MNHEY and SMNVEV (reference sequence). V was shortened by 0 bases and J by 1 base, with 7 bases between the two germline ends. CDR3 sequence: CASSLSQISYNEQFF. The CDR3 DNA reads TGTGCCAGCAGTTTATCGCAGATATCCTACAATGAGCAGTTCTTC.

This clone has more than one count but fewer than ten. This rearrangement joins TRBV11-2 to TRBJ2-7; weak D call: TRBD2 (6 bases). The CDR3 runs 15 residues. Trimming pared 1 base from V and 3 bases from J, leaving 13 bases between. Germline CDR1 reads SGHAT; CDR2 reads FQNNGV. CDR3 residues: CASSLVPGADYEQYF. CDR3 coding DNA: TGTGCCAGCAGCTTAGTGCCGGGAGCGGACTACGAGCAGTACTTC.

The chain employs TRBV2 and TRBJ2-2; D uncertain. Trimming removed 3 bases from V and 3 bases from J, with 2 bases in between. Germline lookup yields CDR1 SNHLY and CDR2 FYNNEI. The CDR3 is made up of 12 amino acids. The CDR3 DNA is TGTGCCAGCAGTGACTACACCGGGGAGCTGTTTTTT. Translating it yields CASSDYTGELFF.

The genes are TRBV19 and TRBJ2-1; 8 bases are shared with TRBD1. CDR1 LNHDA and CDR2 SQIVND come from the germline V gene (reference sequence). V shed 0 bases and J 2 bases; nucleotides not matched to a gene: 6. This CDR3 region has 17 residues. The CDR3 spells CASSIDRRTGPYNEQFF. The DNA of the CDR3 is TGTGCCAGTAGTATAGATCGACGGACAGGGCCCTACAATGAGCAGTTCTTC.

This CDR3 is CASSLGRVGDTQYF. The CDR3 DNA follows: TGCGCCAGCAGCTTGGGGAGGGTTGGAGATACGCAGTATTTT. The rearrangement joins TRBV5-1 to TRBJ2-3; D is possibly TRBD2 (6 bases). This CDR3 contains 14 residues. The V gene's germline CDR1 is SGHRS and CDR2 YFSETQ. Trimming pared 0 bases from V and 5 bases from J, leaving 10 bases between.

The chain combines TRBV6-5 with TRBJ1-3; a weak D match, TRBD1 (5 bases). The germline V gene has CDR1 MNHEY and CDR2 SVGAGI. This CDR3 has 13 amino acids. V lost 10 bases and J 2 bases, leaving 12 bases between the germline ends. CDR3 region: CATRQGAGNTIYF. CDR3 in DNA: TGTGCCACTCGCCAGGGCGCTGGAAACACCATATATTTT.

A single count supports this clone. The chain employs TRBV18 and TRBJ2-1; D is undetermined. Germline V gives CDR1 KGHSH, CDR2 LQKENI. Trimming removed 3 bases from V and 5 bases from J, with 5 bases in between. The CDR3 covers 12 residues. The CDR3 loop reads CASSPRDNEQFF. The CDR3 bases are TGTGCCAGCTCACCCCGGGACAATGAGCAGTTCTTC. Full variable domain (missing parts from reference TRBV18 and TRBJ2-1): NAGVMQNPRHLVRRRGQEARLRCSPMKGHSHVYWYRQLPEEGLKFMVYLQKENIIDESGMPKERFSAEFPKEGPSILRIQQVVRGDSAAYFCASSPRDNEQFFGPGTRLTVL.

The V gene is TRBV2, the J gene TRBJ2-2; possible D gene TRBD2, 6 bases. Trimming cost V 5 bases and J 9 bases, with 16 bases left between them. This CDR3 comprises 14 residues. CDR1 and CDR2 from the germline V gene are SNHLY and FYNNEI. The CDR3 coding sequence is TGTGCCAGCAGTCCACTAGCCGTACAGAGGGAGCTGTTTTTT. Its protein is CASSPLAVQRELFF. The whole variable domain, filled in from reference TRBV2 and TRBJ2-2, reads EPEVTQTPSHQVTQMGQEVILRCVPISNHLYFYWYRQILGQKVEFLVSFYNNEISEKSEIFDDQFSVERPDGSNFTLKIRSTKLEDSAMYFCASSPLAVQRELFFGEGSRLTVL.

This rearrangement joins TRBV5-1 to TRBJ2-5, with 8 bases matching TRBD2. The V gene end was trimmed by 0 bases and the J gene end by 4 bases; junction bases not matched to a gene: 5. Germline CDR1 and CDR2: SGHRS and YFSETQ. This CDR3 spans 15 amino acids. The CDR3 protein is CASSLDPGGGETQYF. The CDR3 DNA reads as TGCGCCAGCAGCTTGGATCCGGGAGGGGGAGAGACCCAGTACTTC.

The chain combines TRBV6-6 with TRBJ2-7; a possible D gene is TRBD1 (6 bases). Deletions cut 0 bases from V and 0 bases from J, with 9 bases between. Looked up from germline, CDR1 is MNHNY and CDR2 is SVGAGI (reference sequence). This CDR3 comprises 15 residues. The CDR3 reads CASSYSRTASYEQYF. CDR3 sequence (DNA): TGTGCCAGCAGTTACTCCAGGACAGCCTCCTACGAGCAGTACTTC.

V and J are TRBV5-1 and TRBJ2-2, with D tentatively TRBD1 (6 bases). Germline V gene data show CDR1 as SGHRS and CDR2 as YFSETQ. CDR3 length equals 16 residues. V lost 7 bases and J lost 4, with 20 bases in between. The CDR3 DNA reads TGCGCCAGCGGAGAGTCACAGGGAGTCGGCACCGGGGAGCTGTTTTTT. Translating gives CASGESQGVGTGELFF.

This rearrangement joins TRBV2 to TRBJ1-2; D is undetermined. From germline, CDR1 is SNHLY and CDR2 FYNNEI. Trimming took off 6 bases at V and 8 bases at J, with 31 bases between the two ends. This CDR3 is built from 18 residues. CDR3: CASRPSTGSTSDYQGYTF. In DNA, the CDR3 is TGTGCCAGCAGACCCTCGACCGGATCCACCTCGGACTATCAGGGCTACACCTTC.

This clone was recorded a few times. This sequence joins TRBV27 and TRBJ1-2; 9 bases are a match to TRBD1. Germline V gene lookup returns CDR1 MNHEY and CDR2 SMNVEV (reference sequence). The V gene end was trimmed by 0 bases and the J gene end by 8 bases; junction bases not matched to a gene: 4. This CDR3 is 14 amino acids long. The CDR3 reads CASSLSWTGDGYTF. The CDR3 DNA follows: TGTGCCAGCAGTTTATCTTGGACAGGGGACGGCTACACCTTC.

This clone occurred a few times. The chain recombines TRBV2 with TRBJ2-2; TRBD2 is a possible D gene (5 bases). The CDR3 is 17 amino acids. Germline V CDR1 and CDR2: SNHLY, FYNNEI. The germline V and J ends were trimmed by 3 bases and 4 bases, with 18 bases remaining between them. The CDR3 loop is CASSDFFVAPFTGELFF. The CDR3 DNA follows: TGTGCCAGCAGTGACTTCTTCGTAGCGCCTTTCACCGGGGAGCTGTTTTTT.

The rearrangement joins TRBV6-4 to TRBJ2-3, with 7 bases that match TRBD1. Looked up from germline, CDR1 is MRHNA and CDR2 is SNTAGT. The CDR3 covers 14 residues. The V segment lost 2 bases and the J segment 6 bases; nucleotides outside the gene matches: 5. DNA for the CDR3: TGTGCCAGCAGTGACGGGACAGCCTCGGATACGCAGTATTTT. Its translation: CASSDGTASDTQYF.

CDR3 sequence: CASSPFNAGVMGESTEAFF. CDR3 nucleotide sequence: TGTGCCAGCTCACCATTTAACGCAGGGGTAATGGGAGAGTCCACTGAAGCTTTCTTT. The chain carries TRBV18 and TRBJ1-1; maybe TRBD1 (6 bases). The CDR3 has 19 amino acids. Trimming stripped 2 bases from V and 4 bases from J, with 26 bases between. Germline-derived CDR1 and CDR2 are KGHSH and LQKENI. The full variable domain, in which reference TRBV18 and TRBJ1-1 provide the parts outside the CDR3, is NAGVMQNPRHLVRRRGQEARLRCSPMKGHSHVYWYRQLPEEGLKFMVYLQKENIIDESGMPKERFSAEFPKEGPSILRIQQVVRGDSAAYFCASSPFNAGVMGESTEAFFGQGTRLTVV.

The chain employs TRBV6-6 and TRBJ1-1, with D possibly matching TRBD1 (5 bases). The CDR3 is 12 amino acids. V was shortened by 5 bases and J by 3 bases, with 7 bases between the two germline ends. Per the germline V gene, CDR1 is MNHNY and CDR2 is SVGAGI (reference sequence). In DNA form, the CDR3 reads TGTGCCAGCAGTCAAGGGGACACTGAAGCTTTCTTT. Translating gives CASSQGDTEAFF.

The chain carries TRBV28 and TRBJ2-7, with D unclear. CDR1 and CDR2 from the germline V gene are MDHEN and SYDVKM. The CDR3 totals 14 residues. V was trimmed by 6 bases and J by 0 bases, leaving 12 bases between them. CDR3 in amino acids: CASSPRISSYEQYF. The CDR3 DNA reads as TGTGCCAGCAGCCCTAGGATTAGCTCCTACGAGCAGTACTTC.

The chain recombines TRBV5-1 with TRBJ2-1; 10 bases match TRBD2. The CDR3 length is 15 residues. Germline lookup yields CDR1 SGHRS and CDR2 YFSETQ. The J segment lost 4 bases and the V segment lost 2 bases, leaving 3 bases of the junction unmatched. The CDR3 DNA sequence: TGCGCCAGCAGCTTTACTAGCGGGACTTACAATGAGCAGTTCTTC. Amino acid sequence: CASSFTSGTYNEQFF.

This chain joins TRBV27 and TRBJ2-5; the D gene is possibly TRBD1 (6 bases). The V gene's germline CDR1 is MNHEY and CDR2 SMNVEV (reference sequence). Trimming removed 5 bases from V and 5 bases from J, with 18 bases in between. The CDR3 extends over 15 amino acids. The CDR3 sequence is CASSLTGYLGETQYF. The CDR3 bases are TGTGCCAGCAGTCTAACAGGGTATTTGGGGGAGACCCAGTACTTC.

The genes are TRBV9 and TRBJ2-7; 12 bases map to TRBD2. The CDR3 is made up of 15 amino acids. Trimming took 1 base from V and 4 from J; bases not matched to a gene: 3. Germline loops: CDR1 SGDLS, CDR2 YYNGEE. DNA for the CDR3: TGTGCCAGCAGCGTATCTAGCGGGAGGGCTTACGAGCAGTACTTC. This encodes CASSVSSGRAYEQYF.

V gene TRBV7-9 combines with J gene TRBJ1-4; weak D call: TRBD1 (5 bases). Per the germline V gene, CDR1 is SEHNR and CDR2 is FQNEAQ (reference sequence). Trimming cost V 2 bases and J 4 bases, with 8 bases left between them. This CDR3 comprises 14 residues. The CDR3 bases are TGTGCCAGCAGCTTAATCGGGGGTAATGAAAAACTGTTTTTT. It encodes CASSLIGGNEKLFF.

The genes are TRBV29-1 and TRBJ2-7; 8 bases align to TRBD1. The CDR3 extends over 13 amino acids. The V gene's germline CDR1 is SQVTM and CDR2 ANQGSEA. The J segment lost 5 bases and the V segment lost 3 bases, leaving 6 bases of the junction unmatched. The CDR3 loop is CSVDGRGPNEQYF. The CDR3 DNA is TGCAGCGTTGACGGCAGGGGGCCGAACGAGCAGTACTTC.

The rearrangement links TRBV9 to TRBJ2-6; D is uncertain. Trimming took off 6 bases at V and 0 bases at J, with 7 bases between the two ends. The CDR3 consists of 14 residues. The V gene's germline CDR1 is SGDLS and CDR2 YYNGEE. CDR3 DNA sequence: TGTGCCAGCACCCCGGGCTCTGGGGCCAACGTCCTGACTTTC. Amino acid sequence: CASTPGSGANVLTF. Supplemented by reference TRBV9 and TRBJ2-6, the full variable domain reads DSGVTQTPKHLITATGQRVTLRCSPRSGDLSVYWYQQSLDQGLQFLIQYYNGEERAKGNILERFSAQQFPDLHSELNLSSLELGDSALYFCASTPGSGANVLTFGAGSRLTVL.

This chain connects TRBV5-1 to TRBJ2-1; 9 bases line up with TRBD1. Germline trimming cut 6 bases from V and 8 bases from J; bases unmatched to any gene: 12. In germline, CDR1 is SGHRS, CDR2 YFSETQ. This CDR3 is built from 15 residues. In DNA form, the CDR3 reads TGCGCCAGCACCCCTCGGACAGGGGAAATGCATGAGCAGTTCTTC. It specifies CASTPRTGEMHEQFF.

A word on this clone: Other DNA sequences from this sample encode an identical CDR3 as well. V gene TRBV28 combines with J gene TRBJ2-7; 8 nucleotides agree with TRBD2. The CDR3 runs to 20 residues. The germline V gene has CDR1 MDHEN and CDR2 SYDVKM. Trimming removed 2 bases from V and 2 bases from J; junction bases left unmatched: 20. As DNA, the CDR3 is TGTGCCAGCAGTTTAACCCCGCCCTTGTTCCGGGTTAGCGGGGCCTACGAGCAGTACTTC. Its protein is CASSLTPPLFRVSGAYEQYF. Together with reference TRBV28 and TRBJ2-7, the CDR3 gives the full variable domain: DVKVTQSSRYLVKRTGEKVFLECVQDMDHENMFWYRQDPGLGLRLIYFSYDVKMKEKGDIPEGYSVSREKKERFSLILESASTNQTSMYLCASSLTPPLFRVSGAYEQYFGPGTRLTVT.

V usage is TRBV5-4 and J usage is TRBJ1-1; 10 bases agree with TRBD1. CDR1 SGHNT and CDR2 YYREEE come from the germline V gene (reference sequence). V lost 4 bases, J lost 4 bases, and 7 bases stayed unmatched. The CDR3 length is 15 residues. CDR3 sequence: CASSARTGGSTEAFF. The CDR3 DNA reads TGTGCCAGCAGCGCCCGGACAGGGGGATCCACTGAAGCTTTCTTT.

The chain combines TRBV7-6 with TRBJ2-1, with D maybe TRBD2 (6 bases). There are 17 residues in the CDR3. Trimming shortened V by 5 bases and J by 2 bases, and 19 bases separated the two germline ends. The germline V gene encodes CDR1 SGHVS and CDR2 FNYEAQ. Written as DNA, the CDR3 is TGTGCCAGCAGCCCTGGGCCGAGCGGGTCCACCTACAATGAGCAGTTCTTC. Its protein is CASSPGPSGSTYNEQFF.